This T cell receptor (beta chain) was recovered during a study of PD-1 blockade in classical Hodgkin lymphoma (dated by TCRdb to the early 2020s). In terms of the full investigation: Nivolumab dosing was 3 mg/kg intravenously every 2 weeks, continuing until either disease progression or unacceptable toxicity. The study used CyTOF and TCR beta sequencing to define a peripheral blood immune signature of response to PD-1 blockade in classical Hodgkin lymphoma. General findings and caveats noted by the study authors: Lower diversity was observed in patients in whom nivolumab was started less than 1 year after ASCT, and these patients were excluded from later analyses so that confounding by immune reconstitution would be avoided. Baseline TCR diversity was reported to be lower in newly diagnosed patients than in healthy donors and to be lower still in relapsed/refractory patients. Only a single clinical trial cohort was studied, and what caused the repertoire differences, possibly disease activity or prior therapy, remained undefined. CD4+ but not CD8+ TCR diversity rose significantly by C4D1 (p=0.0027 vs p=0.16), most apparent in complete responders (p=0.02). Trial patients with a complete response had baseline diversity similar to that of newly diagnosed patients, while partial responders and progressors had significantly lower diversity.

In the case of this clone: The antigen this receptor binds is unknown. No qualities accompany the bases; no much larger clone lies one base away.

The Qiagen DNeasy kit was used to extract genomic DNA from unsorted PBMCs and from the negatively selected CD4+ and CD8+ fractions. Amplification of TCR beta CDR3 regions was done by immunoSEQ multiplex PCR with primers that anneal to V and J segments. A synthetic immune receptor repertoire was used to minimize amplification bias, and remaining bias was computationally removed after sequencing. Concerning the study's data processing: Custom Python scripts were used to quantify repertoire diversity as the Shannon entropy index. Unsorted, CD4+ and CD8+ repertoires were analyzed separately, except in combined analyses where CD4+ and CD8+ sequences were merged in silico. Clonal expansion was defined as a frequency increase of at least 2-fold after treatment compared with C1D1, and clones undetected at baseline were assigned a pseudocount of 0.5. Clones with 0 or 1 copy at C1D1 were classified as singleton clones, and clones with 2 or more copies were classified as non-singleton clones. By matching protein sequences in sorted samples from the same patient, clones expanded in unsorted samples were annotated as CD4+, CD8+ or unknown. Wilcoxon tests on paired samples were used to test diversity changes from C1D1 to C4D1. This is the immuneACCESS table as TCRdb keeps it, with only in-frame sequences that have V and J called. A part of the clones is gone; compared with another copy, unresolved V genes explain less than half, and the rest is unexplained. V, J and clone size derive from that table, while D and trimming were established from the DNA sequence. This sample gives around 50,000 clones in total; more than 85% of them show up just once. 10% of the sample is held by the ten biggest clonotypes.

The sample's time point label, in plain terms: cycle 2 day 1 (C2D1) of nivolumab. Every trial patient had relapsed after autologous stem cell transplantation, and cohorts A, B and C differed in prior brentuximab vedotin exposure. The trial cohort was composed of 55 to 65 patients with relapsed/refractory classical Hodgkin lymphoma, for whom complete response, partial response or progressive disease was recorded as best overall response. In the multi-cohort phase II CheckMate 205 trial, trial patients received single-agent nivolumab. An independent review committee assessed best overall response by applying the 2007 International Working Group response criteria. PBMCs from the trial were collected at three points: immediately before nivolumab initiation (C1D1), and during therapy at cycle 2 day 1 and cycle 4 day 1. Peripheral blood was collected in 8 mL Vacutainer Cell Preparation Tubes, from which PBMCs were isolated by centrifugation and then cryopreserved.

The source of this sequence is a human donor with classical Hodgkin lymphoma. Sample: peripheral blood mononuclear cells (PBMCs), taken before the second cycle of nivolumab.

The CDR3 loop reads CAISEGQGRTYEQYF. The sequenced DNA is TGTGCCATCAGTGAAGGACAGGGACGAACCTACGAGCAGTACTTC. The chain was built from TRBV10-3 and TRBJ2-7; TRBD1 fits 8 bases in the junction. Reading from cysteine to phenylalanine, the CDR3 counts 15 amino acids. Only the CDR3 portion is preserved as DNA: 45 bases, with reading frame beginning at the first base. Trimmed from V: 3 bases; trimmed from J: 2 bases; junction bases lacking a gene match: 6. Taken from the germline V gene, the CDR1 and CDR2 loops are ENHRY and SYGVKD.